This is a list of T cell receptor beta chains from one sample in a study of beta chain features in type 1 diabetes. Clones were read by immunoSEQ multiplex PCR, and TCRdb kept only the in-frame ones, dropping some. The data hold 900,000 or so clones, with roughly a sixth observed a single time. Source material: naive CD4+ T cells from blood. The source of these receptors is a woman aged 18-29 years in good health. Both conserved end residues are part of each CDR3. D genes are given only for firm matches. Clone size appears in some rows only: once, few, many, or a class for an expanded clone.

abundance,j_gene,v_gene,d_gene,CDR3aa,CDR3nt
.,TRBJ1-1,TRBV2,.,CASSVGGNTEAFF,TGTGCCAGCAGTGTAGGCGGGAACACTGAAGCTTTCTTT
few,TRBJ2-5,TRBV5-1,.,CASSYSGGSVLETQYF,TGCGCCAGCAGCTACTCAGGCGGATCAGTTTTAGAGACCCAGTACTTC
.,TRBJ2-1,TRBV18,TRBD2,CASSKPTGGDEQFF,TGTGCCAGCTCAAAACCGACTGGGGGGGATGAGCAGTTCTTC
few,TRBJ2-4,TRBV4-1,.,CASSQVGQNIQYF,TGCGCCAGCAGCCAAGTTGGACAGAACATTCAGTACTTC
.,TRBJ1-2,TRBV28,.,CASIPGHGYGYTF,TGTGCCAGCATCCCGGGACACGGTTATGGCTACACCTTC
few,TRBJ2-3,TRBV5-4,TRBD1,CASSLVRGTDTQYF,TGTGCCAGCAGCTTGGTCAGGGGGACAGATACGCAGTATTTT
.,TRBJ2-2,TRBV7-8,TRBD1,CASSLRQGTNTGELFF,TGTGCCAGCAGCTTGAGACAGGGCACGAACACCGGGGAGCTGTTTTTT
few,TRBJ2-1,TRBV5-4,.,CASSLAGTLYNEQFF,TGTGCCAGCAGCTTGGCCGGCACTTTATACAATGAGCAGTTCTTC
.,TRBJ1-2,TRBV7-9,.,CASSLFVQGVDYGYTF,TGTGCCAGCAGCTTATTCGTACAGGGAGTCGACTATGGCTACACCTTC
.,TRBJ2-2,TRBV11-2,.,CASSLAHTGELFF,TGTGCCAGCAGCTTAGCTCACACCGGGGAGCTGTTTTTT
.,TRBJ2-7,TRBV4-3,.,CASSPGHEQYF,TGCGCCAGCAGCCCAGGACACGAGCAGTACTTC
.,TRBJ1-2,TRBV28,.,CASRTLGGYTF,TGTGCCAGCAGAACGCTGGGAGGCTACACCTTC
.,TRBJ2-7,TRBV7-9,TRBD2,CASSLGLAGGKRWYEQYF,TGTGCCAGCAGCTTGGGACTAGCGGGAGGGAAGCGATGGTACGAGCAGTACTTC
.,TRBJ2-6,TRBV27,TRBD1,CASSFHRGPGANVLTF,TGTGCCAGCAGTTTCCACAGGGGCCCTGGGGCCAACGTCCTGACTTTC
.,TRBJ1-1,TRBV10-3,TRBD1,CATRYTGETEAFF,TGTGCCACACGATACACAGGGGAGACTGAAGCTTTCTTT
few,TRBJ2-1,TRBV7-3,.,CASSPGTVTYNEQFF,TGTGCCAGCAGCCCCGGGACTGTGACCTACAATGAGCAGTTCTTC
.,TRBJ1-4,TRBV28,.,CASRANVTVREKLFF,TGTGCCAGCAGGGCCAATGTGACGGTCAGGGAAAAACTGTTTTTT
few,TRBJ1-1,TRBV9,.,CASSVDTRAAEAFF,TGTGCCAGCAGCGTAGACACCCGGGCCGCTGAAGCTTTCTTT
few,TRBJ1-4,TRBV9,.,CASSVSTVNEKLFF,TGTGCCAGCAGCGTTTCGACGGTGAATGAAAAACTGTTTTTT